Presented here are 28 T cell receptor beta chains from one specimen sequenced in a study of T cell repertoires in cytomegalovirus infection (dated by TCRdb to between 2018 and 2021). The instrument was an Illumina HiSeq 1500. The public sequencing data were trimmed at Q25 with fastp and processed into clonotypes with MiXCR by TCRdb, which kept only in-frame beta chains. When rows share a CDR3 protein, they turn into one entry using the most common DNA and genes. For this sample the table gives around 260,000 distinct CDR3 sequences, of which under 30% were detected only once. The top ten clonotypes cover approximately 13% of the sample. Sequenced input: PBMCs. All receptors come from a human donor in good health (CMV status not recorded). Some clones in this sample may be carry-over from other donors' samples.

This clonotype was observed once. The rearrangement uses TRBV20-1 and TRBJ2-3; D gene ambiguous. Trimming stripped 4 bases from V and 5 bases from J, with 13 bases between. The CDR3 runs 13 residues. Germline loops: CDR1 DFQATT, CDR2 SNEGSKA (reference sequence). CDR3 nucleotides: TGCAGTGCTAAGGGCCTCGATCTAGATACGCAGTATTTT. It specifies CSAKGLDLDTQYF.

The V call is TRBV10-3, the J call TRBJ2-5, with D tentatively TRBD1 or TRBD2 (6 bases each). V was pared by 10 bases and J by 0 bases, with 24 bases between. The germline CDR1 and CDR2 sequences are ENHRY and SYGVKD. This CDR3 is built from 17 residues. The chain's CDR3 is CANRESKASEDQETQYF. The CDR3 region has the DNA TGTGCCAACAGGGAGTCTAAGGCTAGCGAAGACCAAGAGACCCAGTACTTC.

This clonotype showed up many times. This CDR3 reads CASSSTGAVTYEQYF. CDR3 DNA: TGTGCCAGCAGCTCCACAGGGGCCGTGACCTACGAGCAGTACTTC. V usage is TRBV7-2 and J usage is TRBJ2-7; the match to TRBD1 covers 7 bases. The V segment lost 4 bases and the J segment 2 bases; nucleotides outside the gene matches: 8. The CDR3 sequence is 15 residues long. Per the germline V gene, CDR1 is SGHTA and CDR2 is FQGNSA.

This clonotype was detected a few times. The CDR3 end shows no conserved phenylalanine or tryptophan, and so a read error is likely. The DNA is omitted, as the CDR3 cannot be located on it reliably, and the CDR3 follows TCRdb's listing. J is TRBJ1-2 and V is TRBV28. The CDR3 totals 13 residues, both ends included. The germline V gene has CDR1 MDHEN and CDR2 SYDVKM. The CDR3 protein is CASSSLAGGLVER.

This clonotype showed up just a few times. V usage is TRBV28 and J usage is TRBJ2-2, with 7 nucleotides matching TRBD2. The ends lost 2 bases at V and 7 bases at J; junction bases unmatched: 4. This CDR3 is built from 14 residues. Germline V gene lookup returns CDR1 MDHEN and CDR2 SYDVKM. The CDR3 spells CASSLAGDIGELFF. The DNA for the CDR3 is TGTGCCAGCAGTTTAGCGGGAGATATCGGGGAGCTGTTTTTT.

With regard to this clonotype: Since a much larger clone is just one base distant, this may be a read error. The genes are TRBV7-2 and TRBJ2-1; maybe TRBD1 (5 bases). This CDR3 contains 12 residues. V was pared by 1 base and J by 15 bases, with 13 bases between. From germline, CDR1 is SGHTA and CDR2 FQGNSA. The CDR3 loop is CASSLGWTKTFF. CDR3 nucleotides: TGTGCCAGCAGCTTAGGTTGGACAAAAACGTTCTTC.

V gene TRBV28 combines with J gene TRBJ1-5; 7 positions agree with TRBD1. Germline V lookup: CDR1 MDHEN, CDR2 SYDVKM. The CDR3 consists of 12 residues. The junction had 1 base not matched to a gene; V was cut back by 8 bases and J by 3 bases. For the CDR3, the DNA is TGTGCCAGCGGGACAGCCAATCAGCCCCAGCATTTT. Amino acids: CASGTANQPQHF.

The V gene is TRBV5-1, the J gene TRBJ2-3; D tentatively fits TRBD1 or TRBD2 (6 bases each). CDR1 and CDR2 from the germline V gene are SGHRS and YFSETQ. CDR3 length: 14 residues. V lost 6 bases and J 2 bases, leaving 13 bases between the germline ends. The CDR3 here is CASTTGASTDTQYF. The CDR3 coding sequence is TGCGCCAGCACGACGGGGGCCTCCACAGATACGCAGTATTTT.

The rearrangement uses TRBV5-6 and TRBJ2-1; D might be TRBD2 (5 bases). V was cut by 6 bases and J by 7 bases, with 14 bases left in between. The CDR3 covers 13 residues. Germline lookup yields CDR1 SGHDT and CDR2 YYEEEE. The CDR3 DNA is TGTGCCAGCACAGGCCTAGGGAGAAATGAGCAGTTCTTC. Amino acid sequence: CASTGLGRNEQFF.

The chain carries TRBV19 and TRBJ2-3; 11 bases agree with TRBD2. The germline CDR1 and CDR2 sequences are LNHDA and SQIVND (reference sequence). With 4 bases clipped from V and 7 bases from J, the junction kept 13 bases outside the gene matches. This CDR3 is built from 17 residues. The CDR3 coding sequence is TGTGCCAGTAGTACTAACCCACTAGCGGGAGCGACGAATACGCAGTATTTT. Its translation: CASSTNPLAGATNTQYF.

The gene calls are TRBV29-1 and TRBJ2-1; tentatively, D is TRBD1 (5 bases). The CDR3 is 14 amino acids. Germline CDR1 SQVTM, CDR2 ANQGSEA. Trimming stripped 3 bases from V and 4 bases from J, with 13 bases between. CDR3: CSVEGRVKYNEQFF. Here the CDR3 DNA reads TGCAGCGTTGAGGGCAGGGTAAAATACAATGAGCAGTTCTTC.

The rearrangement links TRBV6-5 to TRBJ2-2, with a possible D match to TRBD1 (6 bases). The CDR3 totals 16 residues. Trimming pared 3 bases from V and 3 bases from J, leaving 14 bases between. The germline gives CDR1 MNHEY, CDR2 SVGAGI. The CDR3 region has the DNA TGTGCCAGCAGTTATGCAGGGGCGTGGGACACCGGGGAGCTGTTTTTT. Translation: CASSYAGAWDTGELFF.

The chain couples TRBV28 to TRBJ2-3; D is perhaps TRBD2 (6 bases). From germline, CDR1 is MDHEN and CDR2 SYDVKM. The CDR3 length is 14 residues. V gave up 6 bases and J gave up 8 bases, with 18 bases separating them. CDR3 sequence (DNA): TGTGCCAGCAGCTGGCGGGGACCCACGGTTACGCAGTATTTT. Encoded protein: CASSWRGPTVTQYF.

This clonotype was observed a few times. CDR3 sequence: CASSSRTSGSETQYF. CDR3 sequence (DNA): TGTGCCAGCAGTTCCCGGACTAGCGGGAGTGAGACCCAGTACTTC. V gene TRBV6-2 or TRBV6-3 combines with J gene TRBJ2-5; 13 positions agree with TRBD2. Germline assignment: CDR1 MNHEY and CDR2 SVGEGT. There are 15 residues in the CDR3. With 4 bases clipped from V and 5 bases from J, the junction kept 4 bases outside the gene matches.

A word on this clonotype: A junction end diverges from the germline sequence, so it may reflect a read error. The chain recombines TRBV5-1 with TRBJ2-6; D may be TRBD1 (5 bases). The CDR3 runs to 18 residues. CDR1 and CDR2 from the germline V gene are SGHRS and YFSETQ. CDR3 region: CASSLEVGRSSGANVPTF. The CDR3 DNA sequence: TGCGCCAGCAGCTTGGAAGTAGGACGCAGCTCTGGGGCCAACGTCCCGACTTTC.

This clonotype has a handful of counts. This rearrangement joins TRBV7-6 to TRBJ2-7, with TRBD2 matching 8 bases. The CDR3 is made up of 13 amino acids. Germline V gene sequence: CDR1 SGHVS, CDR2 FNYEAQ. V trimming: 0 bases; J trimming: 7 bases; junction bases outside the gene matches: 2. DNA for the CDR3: TGTGCCAGCAGCTTAGCTAGCGGGATTGAGCAGTACTTC. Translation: CASSLASGIEQYF.

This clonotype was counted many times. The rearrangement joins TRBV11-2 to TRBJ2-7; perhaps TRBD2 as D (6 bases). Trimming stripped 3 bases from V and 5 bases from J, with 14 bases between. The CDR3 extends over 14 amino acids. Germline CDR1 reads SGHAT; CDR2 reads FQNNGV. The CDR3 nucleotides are TGTGCCAGCAGCTTGATACGGGGGAGGCACGAGCAGTACTTC. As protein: CASSLIRGRHEQYF.

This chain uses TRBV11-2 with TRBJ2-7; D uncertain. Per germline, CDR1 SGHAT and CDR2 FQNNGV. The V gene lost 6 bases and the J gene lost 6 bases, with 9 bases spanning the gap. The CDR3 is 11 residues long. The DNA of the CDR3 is TGTGCCAGCAGTTCCAGCCGCGAGCAGTACTTC. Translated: CASSSSREQYF.

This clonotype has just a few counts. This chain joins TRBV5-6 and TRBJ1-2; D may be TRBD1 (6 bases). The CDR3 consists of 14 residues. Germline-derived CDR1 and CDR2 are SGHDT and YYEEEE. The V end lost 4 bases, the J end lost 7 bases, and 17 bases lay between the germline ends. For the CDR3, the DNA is TGTGCCAGCAGCCCCGGCGGGGGCGGTTTTGGCTACACCTTC. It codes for CASSPGGGGFGYTF.

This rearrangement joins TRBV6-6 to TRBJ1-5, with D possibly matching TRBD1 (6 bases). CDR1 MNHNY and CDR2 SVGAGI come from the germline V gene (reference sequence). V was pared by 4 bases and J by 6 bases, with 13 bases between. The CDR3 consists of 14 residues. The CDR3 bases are TGTGCCAGCAGTTTCGAGGGGGGCGGTCAGCCCCAGCATTTT. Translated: CASSFEGGGQPQHF.

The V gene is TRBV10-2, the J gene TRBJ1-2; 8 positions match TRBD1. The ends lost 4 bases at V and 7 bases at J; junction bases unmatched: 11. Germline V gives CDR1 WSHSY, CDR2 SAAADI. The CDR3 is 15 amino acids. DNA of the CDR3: TGCGCCAGCAGTGGGAGGACAGGGCGAGGATTTGGCTACACCTTC. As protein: CASSGRTGRGFGYTF.

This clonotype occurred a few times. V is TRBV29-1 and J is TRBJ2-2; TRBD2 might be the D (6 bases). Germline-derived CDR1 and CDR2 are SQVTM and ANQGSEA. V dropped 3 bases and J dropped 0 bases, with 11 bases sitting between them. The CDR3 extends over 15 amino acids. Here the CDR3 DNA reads TGCAGCGTTGATATTGGAGGGACGAACACCGGGGAGCTGTTTTTT. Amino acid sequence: CSVDIGGTNTGELFF.

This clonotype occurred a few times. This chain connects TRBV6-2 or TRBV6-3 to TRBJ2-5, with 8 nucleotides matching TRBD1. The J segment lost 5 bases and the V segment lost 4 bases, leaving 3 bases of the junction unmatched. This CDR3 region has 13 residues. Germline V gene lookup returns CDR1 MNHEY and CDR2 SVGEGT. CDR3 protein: CASSFRDRETQYF. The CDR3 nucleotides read TGTGCCAGCAGTTTTAGGGACAGGGAGACCCAGTACTTC.

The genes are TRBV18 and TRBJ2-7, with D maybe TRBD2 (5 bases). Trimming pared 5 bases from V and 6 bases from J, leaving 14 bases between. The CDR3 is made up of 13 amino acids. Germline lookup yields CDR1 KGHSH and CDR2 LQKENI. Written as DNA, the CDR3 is TGTGCCAGCTCAAACCACGCGGGTAGCGAGCAGTACTTC. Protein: CASSNHAGSEQYF.

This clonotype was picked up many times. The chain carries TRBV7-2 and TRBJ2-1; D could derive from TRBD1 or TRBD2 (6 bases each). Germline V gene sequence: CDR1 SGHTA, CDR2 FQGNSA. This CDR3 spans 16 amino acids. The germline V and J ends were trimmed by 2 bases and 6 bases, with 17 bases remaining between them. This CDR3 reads CASSLRRQGRSNEQFF. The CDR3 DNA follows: TGTGCCAGCAGCTTAAGGCGGCAGGGGAGGTCCAATGAGCAGTTCTTC.

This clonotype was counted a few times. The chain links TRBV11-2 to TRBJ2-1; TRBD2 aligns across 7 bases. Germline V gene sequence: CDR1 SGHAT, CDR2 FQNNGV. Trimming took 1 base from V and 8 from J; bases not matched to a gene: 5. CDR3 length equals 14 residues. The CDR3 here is CASSLGGGVDEQFF. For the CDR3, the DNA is TGTGCCAGCAGCTTAGGTGGGGGGGTGGATGAGCAGTTCTTC.

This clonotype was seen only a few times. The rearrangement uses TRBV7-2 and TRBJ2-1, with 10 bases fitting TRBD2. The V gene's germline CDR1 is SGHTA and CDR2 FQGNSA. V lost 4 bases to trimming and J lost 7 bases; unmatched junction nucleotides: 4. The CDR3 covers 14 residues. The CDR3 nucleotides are TGTGCCAGCAGCTGGGCTAGCGGGGGAAATGAGCAGTTCTTC. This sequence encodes CASSWASGGNEQFF.

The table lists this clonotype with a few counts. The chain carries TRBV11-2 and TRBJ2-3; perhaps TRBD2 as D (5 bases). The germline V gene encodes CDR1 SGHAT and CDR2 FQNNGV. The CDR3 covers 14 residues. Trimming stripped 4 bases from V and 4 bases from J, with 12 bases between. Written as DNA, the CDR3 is TGTGCCAGCAGCTCCTCGGACTTCTCAGATACGCAGTATTTT. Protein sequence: CASSSSDFSDTQYF. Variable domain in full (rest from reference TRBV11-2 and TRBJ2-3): EAGVAQSPRYKIIEKRQSVAFWCNPISGHATLYWYQQILGQGPKLLIQFQNNGVVDDSQLPKDRFSAERLKGVDSTLKIQPAKLEDSAVYLCASSSSDFSDTQYFGPGTRLTVL.